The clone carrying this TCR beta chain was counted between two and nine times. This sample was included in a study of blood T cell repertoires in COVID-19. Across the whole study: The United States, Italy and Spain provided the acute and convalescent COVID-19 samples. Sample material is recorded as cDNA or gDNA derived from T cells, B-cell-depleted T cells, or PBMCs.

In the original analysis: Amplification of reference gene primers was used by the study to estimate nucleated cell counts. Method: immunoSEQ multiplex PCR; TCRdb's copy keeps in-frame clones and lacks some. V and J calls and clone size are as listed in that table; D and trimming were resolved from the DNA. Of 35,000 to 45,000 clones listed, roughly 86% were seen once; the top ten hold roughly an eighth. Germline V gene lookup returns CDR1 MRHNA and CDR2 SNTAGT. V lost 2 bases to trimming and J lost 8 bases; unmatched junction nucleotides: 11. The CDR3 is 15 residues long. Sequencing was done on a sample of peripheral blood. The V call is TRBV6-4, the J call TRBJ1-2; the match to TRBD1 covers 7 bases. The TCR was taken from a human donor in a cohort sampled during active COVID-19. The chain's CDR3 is CASSDGDRESAGYTF. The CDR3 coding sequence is TGTGCCAGCAGTGACGGGGACAGAGAGTCGGCGGGCTACACCTTC.